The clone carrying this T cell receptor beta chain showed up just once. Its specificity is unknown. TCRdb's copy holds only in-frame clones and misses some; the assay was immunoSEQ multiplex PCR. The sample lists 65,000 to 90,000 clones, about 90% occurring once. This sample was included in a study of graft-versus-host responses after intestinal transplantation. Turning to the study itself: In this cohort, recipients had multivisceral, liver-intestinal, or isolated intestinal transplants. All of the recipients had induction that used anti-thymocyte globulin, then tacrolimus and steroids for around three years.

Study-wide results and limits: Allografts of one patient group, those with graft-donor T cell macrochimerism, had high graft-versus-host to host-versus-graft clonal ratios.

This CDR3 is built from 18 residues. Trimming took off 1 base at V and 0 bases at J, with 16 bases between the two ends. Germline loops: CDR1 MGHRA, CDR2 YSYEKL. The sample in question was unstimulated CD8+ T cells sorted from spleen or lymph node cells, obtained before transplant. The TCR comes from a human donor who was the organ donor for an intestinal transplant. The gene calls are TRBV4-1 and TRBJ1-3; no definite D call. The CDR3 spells CASSQAPAGTDSGNTIYF. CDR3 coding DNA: TGCGCCAGCAGCCAAGCCCCCGCAGGAACCGACTCTGGAAACACCATATATTTT.